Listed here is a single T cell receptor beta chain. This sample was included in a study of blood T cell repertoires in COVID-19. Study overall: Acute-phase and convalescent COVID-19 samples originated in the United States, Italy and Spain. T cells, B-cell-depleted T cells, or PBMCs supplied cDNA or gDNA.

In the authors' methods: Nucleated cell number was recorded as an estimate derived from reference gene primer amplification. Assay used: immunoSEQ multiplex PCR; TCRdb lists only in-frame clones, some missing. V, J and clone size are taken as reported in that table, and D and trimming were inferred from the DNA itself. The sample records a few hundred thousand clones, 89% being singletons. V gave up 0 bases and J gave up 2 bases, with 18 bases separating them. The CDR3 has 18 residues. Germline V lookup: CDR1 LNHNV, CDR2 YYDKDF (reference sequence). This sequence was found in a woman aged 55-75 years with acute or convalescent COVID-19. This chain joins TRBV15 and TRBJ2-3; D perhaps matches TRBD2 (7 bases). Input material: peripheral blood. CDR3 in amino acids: CATSRDPRGGRDTDTQYF. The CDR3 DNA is TGTGCCACCAGCAGAGATCCGAGGGGGGGCCGAGACACAGATACGCAGTATTTT. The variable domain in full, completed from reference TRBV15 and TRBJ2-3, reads DAMVIQNPRYQVTQFGKPVTLSCSQTLNHNVMYWYQQKSSQAPKLLFHYYDKDFNNEADTPDNFQSRRPNTSFCFLDIRSPGLGDTAMYLCATSRDPRGGRDTDTQYFGPGTRLTVL.